These T cell receptor beta chains were read from a single sample in a study of T cells in localized non-small cell lung cancer. Data came from immunoSEQ multiplex PCR; TCRdb stores just in-frame clones and leaves some out. The sample has tens of thousands of clones; 70% to 90% are singletons. Specimen: peripheral blood, collected before any cancer treatment. These TCRs come from a man aged 18 to 49 with stage I lung adenocarcinoma. CDR3s leave out the opening cysteine and the closing phenylalanine or tryptophan. The D gene is left open where the match is weak.

CDR3aa | d_gene | v_gene
ASSSRTGGIDYGYT | TRBD1 | TRBV5-1
ASELQGGTEAF | - | TRBV12-5
ASSDRRGEQY | - | TRBV9
ASSLDSLYGYT | - | TRBV7-8
ASKEASGNTIY | - | TRBV9
ASSDLGQPQH | - | TRBV6-6
ASSHAQETQY | - | TRBV14
ASSPAISPGGQMNTEAF | TRBD1 | TRBV7-9
ASSPPGIEGTDTQY | - | TRBV11-2
ASGLRALEDSNQPQH | - | TRBV12-5
AWAIKYTEAF | - | TRBV30
ASSQEGTGVKNEQY | TRBD1 | TRBV14
ASGSRISYNEQF | - | TRBV11-1
AISESSLSGNTIY | - | TRBV10-3
AWSVGQAGNTEAF | TRBD1 | TRBV30
ASSTGVGVSYEQY | - | TRBV7-2
ASSDRQAYEQY | - | TRBV6-6
ASSFWFTSGGAAGELF | TRBD2 | TRBV28
ASSPRTSSNTGELF | TRBD2 | TRBV6-6
ASTRPADTEAF | - | TRBV2
ASSLGVGLAATDTQY | TRBD2 | TRBV13
ASRNDRVRSPLH | TRBD1 | TRBV6-5
ASSPPGPNTEAF | - | TRBV18
ATGTYEQY | - | TRBV7-9
ASSQAVGGRRIIGTEAF | - | TRBV4-1
ASSQVQITGIAQH | - | TRBV4-1
ASSLSGGDTDTQY | TRBD2 | TRBV11-2
ASSQIGDSRSYEQY | TRBD1 | TRBV4-1
ASSLGEYGYT | - | TRBV28
ASSPSAGTGGQKDYGYT | TRBD1 | TRBV4-1
ASSEGGASGGTQY | TRBD2 | TRBV6-1
ASRSGTENYGYT | TRBD1 | TRBV6-1
ASSPVGRGTEQF | TRBD2 | TRBV5-6
ASRGWLAGNMETQY | TRBD2 | TRBV2
ASSRVFVDTQY | - | TRBV5-6
ALNQGVSSYNEQF | TRBD1 | TRBV30
ASSWTDNGPQH | - | TRBV7-9
SVDLQGGNGYT | - | TRBV29-1
ASSVRPEAGEQPQH | - | TRBV28
ASSLQVSGANVLT | - | TRBV7-2
ASRKDAGNNSPLH | - | TRBV6-4
ASRQGAQNNSPLH | TRBD1 | TRBV9
ASSPVLSGGQPQH | - | TRBV28
ASSLDSETQY | - | TRBV5-5
ASSLEASGGQETQY | TRBD2 | TRBV5-4
ASSQHTGGRNSPLH | TRBD1 | TRBV5-1
ASGPDRRITDTQY | TRBD1 | TRBV7-2
SVVGTSGDQETQY | TRBD2 | TRBV29-1
ASSSRGTNYGYT | TRBD1 | TRBV19
ASSRQPGANVLT | - | TRBV6-6
ASSPRGLMDSPLH | TRBD1 | TRBV18
ASTTRKDEAF | - | TRBV19
ASRPGDSRGGELF | - | TRBV5-1
ASTPRGGSVNGYT | - | TRBV27